This T cell receptor (beta chain) was found in a study of control samples from healthy donors and cancer patients (dated by TCRdb to the early 2020s). This clone was found once. Its antigen target is currently unknown. Nothing much larger sits one base from this clone, and base qualities are not available. The library was built by means of the immunoSEQ multiplex PCR assay. The table comes from immuneACCESS by way of TCRdb, which keeps in-frame sequences with V and J called. Part of the clones is missing from these tables; in studies checked, under half for an unresolved V gene and the rest for unknown reasons. Within this sample are some 150,000 clones, with around 90% of them counted one time only. Under 9% of the sample is taken by the ten largest. Sequencing was carried out using blood. This TCR derives from a man younger than 30 in good health.

The base sequence is TGTGCCAGCAGTACCTGGGACTCGGTTCCTTACAATGAGCAGTTCTTC. Its amino acids are CASSTWDSVPYNEQFF. The chain uses TRBV6-4 and TRBJ2-1; a tentative D match to TRBD2 spans 6 bases. V gives up 5 bases and J gives up 4 bases, and the segment between their germline ends measures 18 bases. Via the germline V gene, CDR1 is MRHNA and CDR2 SNTAGT. Taken from cysteine to phenylalanine, the CDR3 has 16 residues. Only CDR3 DNA remains: 48 bases, in frame from the first base.